These 6 T cell receptor beta chains originate from one sample sequenced in a study of cytomegalovirus exposure and HLA in healthy donors. The PCR made use of 60 Vbeta and 13 Jbeta primers. Produced via immunoSEQ multiplex PCR; TCRdb's table is partial and in-frame only. Among roughly 140,000 clones listed, roughly 77% were seen once. Sequencing input: PBMCs. The receptors were gathered from a woman in her 30s in good health and CMV-seronegative.

This clone was found once. The chain links TRBV27 to TRBJ1-1; 7 bases are a match to TRBD1. The CDR3 spans 13 residues. CDR1 MNHEY and CDR2 SMNVEV come from the germline V gene (reference sequence). V trimming: 3 bases; J trimming: 7 bases; junction bases outside the gene matches: 5. DNA for the CDR3: TGTGCCAGCAGTTTTAACAGGGGTAGTGAAGCTTTCTTT. It translates to CASSFNRGSEAFF.

The genes are TRBV10-3 and TRBJ2-3, with 8 bases fitting TRBD2. The V gene end was trimmed by 0 bases and the J gene end by 10 bases; junction bases not matched to a gene: 15. There are 17 residues in the CDR3. The germline gives CDR1 ENHRY, CDR2 SYGVKD. For the CDR3, the DNA is TGTGCCATCAGTGAGTCCGTCCTCGGGGGGGGCCGTTGTCCGCAGTATTTT. Translation: CAISESVLGGGRCPQYF.

The rearrangement uses TRBV19 and TRBJ1-5; tentatively, D is TRBD1 (6 bases). The V gene's germline CDR1 is LNHDA and CDR2 SQIVND (reference sequence). Trimming cost V 7 bases and J 4 bases, with 20 bases left between them. The CDR3 runs 16 residues. DNA of the CDR3: TGTGCCAGTACCTCTAAGCGGGACACAAATAATCAGCCCCAGCATTTT. Residues: CASTSKRDTNNQPQHF.

This clone was observed a few times. The V and J genes are TRBV6-5 and TRBJ1-1; no reliable D call. V was shortened by 5 bases and J by 7 bases, with 17 bases between the two germline ends. Germline-derived CDR1 and CDR2 are MNHEY and SVGAGI. This CDR3 region has 14 residues. This CDR3 reads CASSPMGVWDEAFF. Written as DNA, the CDR3 is TGTGCCAGCAGTCCAATGGGAGTGTGGGATGAAGCTTTCTTT.

This clone was detected only a few times. V usage is TRBV7-9 and J usage is TRBJ1-3; perhaps TRBD1 as D (5 bases). V dropped 4 bases and J dropped 13 bases, with 17 bases sitting between them. In germline, CDR1 is SEHNR, CDR2 FQNEAQ (reference sequence). CDR3 size: 13 residues. The CDR3: CASSSSLDGQIYF. CDR3 in DNA: TGTGCCAGCAGCTCTTCTTTAGATGGACAAATATATTTT.

The J gene is TRBJ1-1, the V gene TRBV5-1; D unclear. V lost 4 bases and J 1 base, leaving 11 bases between the germline ends. Per the germline V gene, CDR1 is SGHRS and CDR2 is YFSETQ. This CDR3 has 14 amino acids. The DNA for the CDR3 is TGCGCCAGCAGCCCTCACCGACAGAACACTGAAGCTTTCTTT. As protein: CASSPHRQNTEAFF.